Listed below are T cell receptor beta chains from one sample, sequenced in a study of graft-versus-host responses after intestinal transplantation. Libraries were prepared by immunoSEQ multiplex PCR; TCRdb keeps only in-frame clonotypes and omits some of them. The profile shows 100,000 to 120,000 clones, approximately 92% of them singletons. Their target antigens are unknown. Specimen: unstimulated CD8+ T cells sorted from spleen or lymph node cells, collected before intestinal transplant. All receptors derive from a human donor who received an intestinal transplant. Each CDR3 is given with its conserved first and last residue. D genes are given only for firm matches. Not every row has a clone size; where given, it reads once, few, many or a size class.

size	D	J	V	DNA	CDR3
.	TRBD2	TRBJ2-1	TRBV5-7	TGTGCCAGCAGCTTGGTGGGAGGGCCATTCAATGAGCAGTTCTTC	CASSLVGGPFNEQFF
.	.	TRBJ1-1	TRBV7-9	TGTGCCAGCAGCTTAGGTTCGAAGACTGAAGCTTTCTTT	CASSLGSKTEAFF
.	.	TRBJ2-1	TRBV11-2	TGTGCCAGCAGCTTGGGTACTCTTTACAATGAGCAGTTCTTC	CASSLGTLYNEQFF
.	TRBD2	TRBJ2-7	TRBV9	TGTGCCAGCAGCGCAGGACTAGCGGAATCCCACGAGCAGTACTTC	CASSAGLAESHEQYF
.	TRBD1	TRBJ2-7	TRBV19	TGTGCCAGTAGTATCGGGACAGGCTACGAGCAGTACTTC	CASSIGTGYEQYF
.	.	TRBJ2-1	TRBV9	TGTGCCAGCAGCGCCGAAGGGGGATCCTACAATGAGCAGTTCTTC	CASSAEGGSYNEQFF
.	.	TRBJ2-1	TRBV10-1	TGCGCCAGCAGTGGAAGAGGATGGGGTGAGCAGTTCTTC	CASSGRGWGEQFF
.	.	TRBJ1-1	TRBV19	TGTGCCAGTAGTATAGATCATGGGGTTATTACTGAAGCTTTCTTT	CASSIDHGVITEAFF
.	.	TRBJ2-2	TRBV27	TGTGCCAGCAGACAGGCCGCCGGGAGCGGGGAGCTGTTTTTT	CASRQAAGSGELFF
.	TRBD1	TRBJ1-2	TRBV5-6	TGTGCCAGCATTACGGGACAGGGTTATGAGGGCTACACCTTC	CASITGQGYEGYTF
.	.	TRBJ2-2	TRBV5-4	TGTGCCAGCAGCCCTGGACAAAACACCGGGGAGCTGTTTTTT	CASSPGQNTGELFF
.	.	TRBJ1-2	TRBV6-5	TGTGCCAGCAGTGGGGCTGTTGGCTATGGCTACACCTTC	CASSGAVGYGYTF
.	.	TRBJ2-1	TRBV14	TGTGCCAGCAGCCAAGCGGGCCCCTTGCAGTTCTTC	CASSQAGPLQFF
.	.	TRBJ2-3	TRBV19	TGTGCCAGTAGTATTACGGTGAGCAGGCGCGGGATCACAGATACGCAGTATTTT	CASSITVSRRGITDTQYF
.	TRBD2	TRBJ2-3	TRBV9	TGTGCCAGCATCAAGGGACTAGCGGGAGTTCGGGACACAGATACGCAGTATTTT	CASIKGLAGVRDTDTQYF
.	.	TRBJ1-3	TRBV19	TGTGCCAGTAGCCTCTCCTTTTCTGGAAACACCATATATTTT	CASSLSFSGNTIYF
.	.	TRBJ2-7	TRBV7-2	TGTGCCAGCGGGGGGCGGGATCAAGTCCCCTACGAGCAGTACTTC	CASGGRDQVPYEQYF
once	.	TRBJ2-1	TRBV30	TGTGCCTGGAGTGTACTAAGATCGGGTGAGCAGTTCTTC	CAWSVLRSGEQFF
.	TRBD2	TRBJ2-1	TRBV27	TGTGCCAGCAGCCAGTTAGGGGCGGGAGTTCATAATGAGCAGTTCTTC	CASSQLGAGVHNEQFF
.	.	TRBJ2-1	TRBV5-4	TGTGCCAGCAGCTTGACAGAGTACAATGAGCAGTTCTTC	CASSLTEYNEQFF
.	.	TRBJ1-1	TRBV7-7	TGTGCTAGCAGCCTTAAGTATGAAGCTTTCTTT	CASSLKYEAFF
.	TRBD2	TRBJ2-1	TRBV9	TGTGCCAGCAGCGGTAGCGGGAGCTCCTACAATGAGCAGTTCTTC	CASSGSGSSYNEQFF
.	TRBD1	TRBJ2-7	TRBV19	TGTGCCAGTAGTCCATTCGGACAGGGCTACGAGCAGTACTTC	CASSPFGQGYEQYF
.	.	TRBJ2-7	TRBV6-1	TGTGCCAGCAGCCCAGGGGACGAGCAGTACTTC	CASSPGDEQYF
.	TRBD2	TRBJ2-7	TRBV7-9	TGTGCCAGCAGCCGGACTAGCGGGAGGGCCCCCTACGAGCAGTACTTC	CASSRTSGRAPYEQYF
.	.	TRBJ2-1	TRBV28	TGTGCCAGCAGCGAAGAGCGAGGGGGCTACAATGAGCAGTTCTTC	CASSEERGGYNEQFF
.	TRBD2	TRBJ2-7	TRBV6-1	TGTGCCAGCAGTGATGGGGCGGGAGGGGTCTACGAGCAGTACTTC	CASSDGAGGVYEQYF
.	.	TRBJ2-3	TRBV4-1	TGCGCCAGCAGCCAAGATCCCCCAGGGAGCACAGATACGCAGTATTTT	CASSQDPPGSTDTQYF
.	.	TRBJ1-3	TRBV25-1	TGTGCCAGCAGTGATATCGGAGGGTTGGACACCATATATTTT	CASSDIGGLDTIYF
.	.	TRBJ2-3	TRBV27	TGTGCCAGCAGTTTTTCAGATACGCAGTATTTT	CASSFSDTQYF
.	.	TRBJ2-7	TRBV5-1	TGCGCCAGCAGCCCCTTAAGGGGGGCCTCCTACGAGCAGTACTTC	CASSPLRGASYEQYF
.	TRBD2	TRBJ2-1	TRBV5-1	TGCGCCAGCAGCTTTACCGGGACTAGCGGGACCTACAATGAGCAGTTCTTC	CASSFTGTSGTYNEQFF
few	.	TRBJ2-7	TRBV19	TGTGCCAGTAGTCCCACGGGATTCGAGCAGTACTTC	CASSPTGFEQYF
.	.	TRBJ2-1	TRBV27	TGTGCCAGCAGTTTATCGAGGATCAACAATGAGCAGTTCTTC	CASSLSRINNEQFF
.	.	TRBJ2-7	TRBV10-2	TGCGCCAGCAGTGACCCTAGGGGCAGGATGGTCTACGAGCAGTACTTC	CASSDPRGRMVYEQYF
.	TRBD2	TRBJ2-6	TRBV2	TGTGCCACGCGGGAGGATCCTGGGGCCAACGTCCTGACTTTC	CATREDPGANVLTF
.	TRBD1	TRBJ2-7	TRBV19	TGTGCCAGTAGTTCAAGATCGGGACAGGGAAGCTCCTACGAGCAGTACTTC	CASSSRSGQGSSYEQYF
.	.	TRBJ2-1	TRBV29-1	TGCAGCGTCCTTGCCGGATACAATGAGCAGTTCTTC	CSVLAGYNEQFF
.	.	TRBJ2-7	TRBV28	TGTGCCAGCAGTTCTTCTCGGAAGGGGGTGGCCTACGAGCAGTACTTC	CASSSSRKGVAYEQYF
.	.	TRBJ2-3	TRBV29-1	TGCAGCGTTGCTCTACCGCCCAGCACAGATACGCAGTATTTT	CSVALPPSTDTQYF
.	.	TRBJ2-3	TRBV28	TGTGCCAGCACTCCCTTAGACACAGATACGCAGTATTTT	CASTPLDTDTQYF
.	TRBD1	TRBJ2-7	TRBV19	TGTGCCAGTAGTATCGGGTCTACAGGGGGCTACGAGCAGTACTTC	CASSIGSTGGYEQYF
.	.	TRBJ2-7	TRBV30	TGTGCCTGGTCCTGGGCTAGCGAATCCTACGAGCAGTACTTC	CAWSWASESYEQYF
.	.	TRBJ2-7	TRBV4-1	TGCGCCAGCAGCCAAGATTGGGTCTCCTACGAGCAGTACTTC	CASSQDWVSYEQYF
.	.	TRBJ2-2	TRBV12-2	TGTGCAAGTCGCCTCCGGGACAGGGAGAACACCGGGGAGCTGTTTTTT	CASRLRDRENTGELFF
.	.	TRBJ2-7	TRBV6-6	TGTGCCAGCGTTGGGGTCGACAGGCCCTACGAGCAGTACTTC	CASVGVDRPYEQYF
.	.	TRBJ2-1	TRBV4-2	TGTGCCAGCAGCGCCCAAGGTGGAATATGGGATGAGCAGTTCTTC	CASSAQGGIWDEQFF
.	.	TRBJ2-1	TRBV5-4	TGTGCCAGCAGCTTTATGAGGGGAGAGCAGTTCTTC	CASSFMRGEQFF
.	.	TRBJ1-1	TRBV6-5	TGTGCCAGCAGCCAGGGACAGAACACTGAAGCTTTCTTT	CASSQGQNTEAFF
.	.	TRBJ2-2	TRBV9	TGTGCCAGCAGCGCCCGAGGGGGGAACACCGGGGAGCTGTTTTTT	CASSARGGNTGELFF
.	.	TRBJ2-7	TRBV4-2	TGTGCCAGCAGCCAGCAGGGTTCCTCCTACGAGCAGTACTTC	CASSQQGSSYEQYF
.	.	TRBJ1-1	TRBV20-1	TGCAGTGCTAGAAGGGACTCGGGGGCTTTCTTT	CSARRDSGAFF
.	TRBD1	TRBJ1-2	TRBV7-8	TGTGCCAGCAGCTTAGAGGGGGCAAGCTTTGGCTACACCTTC	CASSLEGASFGYTF
.	TRBD1	TRBJ2-5	TRBV4-1	TGCGCCAGCAGCCAAGATGGGACGGGACAGTGGGCGACCCAGTACTTC	CASSQDGTGQWATQYF